Given below is one T cell receptor beta chain in context. These data originate in a study of blood T cells in healthy people across ages. A second about 6 to 11 cycle PCR used barcoded and J-beta primers. TCRdb reprocessed the 5' RACE reads with MiXCR, giving one entry per CDR3 protein. In the table there are almost 550,000 distinct CDR3 sequences, 20% to 30% of which are singletons. Another study also made use of these data, one on T cells of mothers and their children.

The sample was blood. This receptor was taken from a boy aged 5-17 years in good health.

The CDR3 here is CASSLSPYDRGGSPLHF. CDR3 sequence (DNA): TGTGCCAGCAGTTTATCCCCCTATGACAGGGGGGGTTCACCCCTCCACTTT. V gene TRBV27 combines with J gene TRBJ1-6; 9 bases line up with TRBD1. Germline values: CDR1 MNHEY, CDR2 SMNVEV (reference sequence). The J segment lost 9 bases and the V segment lost 0 bases, leaving 9 bases of the junction unmatched. The CDR3 sequence is 17 residues long.